The 8 T cell receptor beta chains listed next were all sequenced from one sample in a study of spatial heterogeneity in lung cancer. Study results and limitations: Tumoral mutation counts were tracked by counts of expanded intratumoral alpha and beta TCRs.

The antigens for these receptors are not known. TCRdb re-derived calls from the 5' RACE reads in MiXCR, one entry per CDR3 protein. The data hold roughly 9,900 distinct CDR3 sequences, with approximately 6.3% observed a single time. Time point specified: sample taken at primary tumor resection. The specimen comprised lung tumor tissue, sampled at surgery. These receptors originate from a female donor with early-stage non-small cell lung cancer.

This clonotype was picked up many times. This rearrangement joins TRBV27 to TRBJ2-2; 10 bases are a match to TRBD2. This CDR3 region has 17 residues. Per the germline V gene, CDR1 is MNHEY and CDR2 is SMNVEV (reference sequence). Trimming at V came to 5 bases and at J to 5 bases, leaving 11 bases not matched to a gene. The CDR3 here is CASSPYSSGRRTGELFF. The DNA of the CDR3 is TGTGCCAGCAGTCCCTATTCTAGCGGGAGACGTACCGGGGAGCTGTTTTTT.

V is TRBV5-4 and J is TRBJ2-6; a weak D match, TRBD2 (5 bases). This CDR3 region has 16 residues. Germline V gene sequence: CDR1 SGHNT, CDR2 YYREEE (reference sequence). V was pared by 0 bases and J by 2 bases, with 9 bases between. Here the CDR3 DNA reads TGTGCCAGCAGCTTGGTTCGGGGAGCTGGGGCCAACGTCCTGACTTTC. As protein: CASSLVRGAGANVLTF.

This clonotype was detected many times. The genes are TRBV9 and TRBJ2-1; D call uncertain. The V gene lost 0 bases and the J gene lost 3 bases, with 10 bases spanning the gap. Looked up from germline, CDR1 is SGDLS and CDR2 is YYNGEE. CDR3 length: 15 amino acids. CDR3 sequence (DNA): TGTGCCAGCAGCGTAGCGGGTTCCAACTACAATGAGCAGTTCTTC. Protein sequence: CASSVAGSNYNEQFF.

The chain joins TRBV24-1 to TRBJ2-1, with 11 positions matching TRBD1. Germline CDR1 and CDR2: KGHDR and SFDVKD. The V segment lost 3 bases and the J segment 2 bases; nucleotides outside the gene matches: 5. The CDR3 is made up of 17 amino acids. The CDR3 bases are TGTGCCACCAGTGATAAGCCGGGACAGGGGGCCTACAATGAGCAGTTCTTC. Protein: CATSDKPGQGAYNEQFF.

The table lists this clonotype with many counts. The chain couples TRBV11-1 to TRBJ1-1, with D uncertain. Trimming took 7 bases from V and 6 from J, leaving 9 bases between them. Germline V CDR1 and CDR2: SGHAT, FQDESV (reference sequence). CDR3 size: 11 residues. As DNA, the CDR3 is TGTGCCAGCAAGGAGTTTGCTGAAGCTTTCTTT. Encoded protein: CASKEFAEAFF. Drawing the rest from reference TRBV11-1 and TRBJ1-1, the complete variable domain is EAEVAQSPRYKITEKSQAVAFWCDPISGHATLYWYRQILGQGPELLVQFQDESVVDDSQLPKDRFSAERLKGVDSTLKIQPAELGDSAMYLCASKEFAEAFFGQGTRLTVV.

This clonotype was found many times. V is TRBV7-2 and J is TRBJ2-1; 9 bases line up with TRBD2. From germline, CDR1 is SGHTA and CDR2 FQGNSA. With V trimmed by 5 bases and J by 10 bases, 18 bases remained unmatched. This CDR3 is 17 amino acids long. CDR3 DNA sequence: TGTGCCAGCAGCATGTCTAGCGGGATAGGGGCGCGCAGAGAGCAGTTCTTC. It specifies CASSMSSGIGARREQFF. The full variable domain, rest sourced from reference TRBV7-2 and TRBJ2-1, is GAGVSQSPSNKVTEKGKDVELRCDPISGHTALYWYRQSLGQGLEFLIYFQGNSAPDKSGLPSDRFSAERTGGSVSTLTIQRTQQEDSAVYLCASSMSSGIGARREQFFGPGTRLTVL.

This clonotype is termed medium-sized. The chain joins TRBV15 to TRBJ2-5; perhaps TRBD1 as D (6 bases). The CDR3 is made up of 12 amino acids. V was pared by 9 bases and J by 4 bases, with 12 bases between. Germline V gene sequence: CDR1 LNHNV, CDR2 YYDKDF (reference sequence). The CDR3 spells CATATGSETQYF. The CDR3 DNA is TGTGCCACGGCGACAGGTTCAGAGACCCAGTACTTC. Variable domain in full (rest from reference TRBV15 and TRBJ2-5): DAMVIQNPRYQVTQFGKPVTLSCSQTLNHNVMYWYQQKSSQAPKLLFHYYDKDFNNEADTPDNFQSRRPNTSFCFLDIRSPGLGDTAMYLCATATGSETQYFGPGTRLLVL.

Ten or more counts support this clonotype. The chain couples TRBV20-1 to TRBJ2-1, with 9 bases fitting TRBD1. This CDR3 has 14 amino acids. Trimming at V came to 5 bases and at J to 7 bases, leaving 9 bases not matched to a gene. CDR1 and CDR2 from the germline V gene are DFQATT and SNEGSKA (reference sequence). The chain's CDR3 is CSAETGGSSNEQFF. In nucleotides, the CDR3 is TGCAGTGCTGAAACAGGGGGCTCCTCGAATGAGCAGTTCTTC.